This entry features one TCR beta chain sequence. Some clones are missing from TCRdb's copy, which holds only in-frame ones; the method was immunoSEQ multiplex PCR. In the table there are about 88,000 clones, around nine tenths of which are singletons. The sample comes from a study of OX40 agonist ivuxolimab in advanced cancers. Study information: Ivuxolimab is an agonistic anti-OX40 (CD134) antibody, and patients were treated with it. Patients were under 90% male with ages about 23 to 90, mean approximately 55. The eligibility criteria allowed prior anti-PD-1, anti-PD-L1 or anti-CTLA-4 therapy, and approximately 38% had some.

Autoimmune disease history or systemic immunosuppression disqualified patients. This CDR3 comprises 14 residues. In germline, CDR1 is SGHTS, CDR2 YDEGEE. V was clipped by 4 bases and J by 6 bases; unmatched bases: 3. This chain connects TRBV5-8 to TRBJ1-5, with 11 bases matching TRBD1. This sequence was found in an adult with an advanced solid tumor such as melanoma, head and neck, liver or kidney cancer. Sequencing was performed on CD4+ or CD8+ T cells sorted from blood, taken in a trial of the OX40 agonist ivuxolimab. DNA for the CDR3: TGTGCCAGCAGCCCTGGACAGGGGGCTCAGCCCCAGCATTTT. Translating gives CASSPGQGAQPQHF.